The entry below describes one T cell receptor (beta chain). Its antigen is undetermined. The sample belongs to a study of T cell responses to AZD1222 COVID-19 vaccine. General study findings and limits: Spike-wide coverage was observed for vaccine-associated CD4 TCRs, with dominant responses at 160-218 and 743-854. In all cases, repertoires were sampled only after the peak T cell response. Increases in Spike-specific TCR breadth and depth were seen after two AZD1222 doses.

The method was immunoSEQ multiplex PCR; TCRdb's version includes in-frame clones alone and lacks a portion of them. This sample yields some 170,000 clones, of which 85% to 95% are seen a single time; over 0.8% belongs to the top ten. The germline V gene has CDR1 SGHNT and CDR2 YYREEE (reference sequence). CDR3 length equals 12 residues. V was shortened by 1 base and J by 9 bases, with 8 bases between the two germline ends. The sample consisted of peripheral blood, taken on day 0 of AZD1222 vaccination. The chain joins TRBV5-4 to TRBJ2-1; the D is unclear. The clonotype was recovered from an adult in good health. The CDR3 DNA is TGTGCCAGCAGCTTGCGGGTGGGTGAGCAGTTCTTC. Its protein is CASSLRVGEQFF.